Presented here are 5 T cell receptor beta chains from one specimen sequenced in a study of cytomegalovirus exposure and HLA in healthy donors. The PCR was carried out with 60 Vbeta primers and 13 Jbeta primers. Measured with immunoSEQ multiplex PCR; TCRdb has only the in-frame clones, and not every one. This sample has approximately 220,000 clones; roughly 88% occur once, and the top ten carry more than 0.6%. Material: PBMCs. The receptors were gathered from a boy aged 2 to 9 in good health and CMV-seronegative.

V gene TRBV4-1 combines with J gene TRBJ1-5, with 7 bases that match TRBD1. The V gene end was trimmed by 0 bases and the J gene end by 1 base; junction bases not matched to a gene: 9. The germline gives CDR1 MGHRA, CDR2 YSYEKL. The length of the CDR3 is 18 residues. The DNA of the CDR3 is TGCGCCAGCAGCCAAGAACGACAGGGCGATCTAAGCAATCAGCCCCAGCATTTT. Translated: CASSQERQGDLSNQPQHF.

CDR3 DNA sequence: TGTGCCTGGAGTGTACATGTGGGGGAGGGTGAAGCTTTCTTT. Translating gives CAWSVHVGEGEAFF. V and J are TRBV30 and TRBJ1-1, with a possible D match to TRBD1 (5 bases). The CDR3 runs 14 residues. From germline, CDR1 is GTSNPN and CDR2 SVGIG (reference sequence). V lost 0 bases and J 7 bases, leaving 15 bases between the germline ends.

This chain uses TRBV19 with TRBJ2-5; 7 bases are shared with TRBD2. The CDR3 sequence is 15 residues long. The junction had 8 bases not matched to a gene; V was cut back by 2 bases and J by 5 bases. CDR1 is LNHDA, CDR2 SQIVND, per germline (reference sequence). CDR3 bases: TGTGCCAGTAGTATATCCCGCGGGGGATACGAGACCCAGTACTTC. It yields the protein CASSISRGGYETQYF.

This clone was observed once. The V and J genes are TRBV6-1 and TRBJ2-7, with 10 positions matching TRBD1. Trimming took 8 bases from V and 4 from J; bases not matched to a gene: 11. The CDR3 runs to 15 residues. Looked up from germline, CDR1 is MNHNS and CDR2 is SASEGT. CDR3 protein: CASFPGQGGVYEQYF. The CDR3 DNA reads TGTGCCAGCTTCCCAGGACAGGGGGGGGTATACGAGCAGTACTTC.

For the CDR3, the DNA is TGTGCCAGCAGCTTGGACCCTGGCACCTTGTCCTACGAGCAGTACTTC. It specifies CASSLDPGTLSYEQYF. The V gene is TRBV5-6, the J gene TRBJ2-7; D call uncertain. Trimming stripped 0 bases from V and 1 base from J, with 14 bases between. Germline V gene sequence: CDR1 SGHDT, CDR2 YYEEEE. The CDR3 contains 16 residues.